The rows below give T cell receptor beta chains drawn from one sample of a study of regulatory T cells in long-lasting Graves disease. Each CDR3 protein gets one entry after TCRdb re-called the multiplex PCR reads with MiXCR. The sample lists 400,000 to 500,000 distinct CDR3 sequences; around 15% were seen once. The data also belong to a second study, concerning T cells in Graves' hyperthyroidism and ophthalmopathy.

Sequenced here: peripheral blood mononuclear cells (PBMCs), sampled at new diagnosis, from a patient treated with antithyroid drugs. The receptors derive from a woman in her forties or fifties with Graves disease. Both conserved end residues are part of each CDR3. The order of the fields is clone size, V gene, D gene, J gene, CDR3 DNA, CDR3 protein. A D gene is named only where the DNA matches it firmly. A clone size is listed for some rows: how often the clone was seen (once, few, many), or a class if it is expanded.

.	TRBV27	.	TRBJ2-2	TGTGCCAGCAGTTTTCTGAAGGCCAACACCGGGGAGCTGTTTTTT	CASSFLKANTGELFF
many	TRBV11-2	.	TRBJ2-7	TGTGCCAGCAGCGTCTACAGCAACTACGAGCAGTACTTC	CASSVYSNYEQYF
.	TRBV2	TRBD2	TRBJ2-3	TGTGCCAGCAGTAAATGGACTAGCGGTAGCACAGATACGCAGTATTTT	CASSKWTSGSTDTQYF
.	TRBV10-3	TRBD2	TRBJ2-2	TGTGCCATCAGGGGGACTAGCGGAGACACCGGGGAGCTGTTTTTT	CAIRGTSGDTGELFF
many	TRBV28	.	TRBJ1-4	TGTGCCAGCAACCCTGCGGGACTTGCCGCAACTAATGAAAAACTGTTTTTT	CASNPAGLAATNEKLFF
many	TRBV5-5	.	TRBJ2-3	TGTGCCAGCAGCTTGCACGGGACCGACGATAGCACAGATACGCAGTATTTT	CASSLHGTDDSTDTQYF
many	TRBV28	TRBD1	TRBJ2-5	TGTGCCAGCAGGGAGAGGGGGCCTACGGGAGAGACCCAGTACTTC	CASRERGPTGETQYF
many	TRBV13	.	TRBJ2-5	TGTGCCAGCAGCTTATCGGAGACTGCCCCGTGGCAAGAGACCCAGTACTTC	CASSLSETAPWQETQYF
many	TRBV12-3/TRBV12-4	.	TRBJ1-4	TGTGCCAGCAGACGGGACCTAATATCTAATGAAAAACTGTTTTTT	CASRRDLISNEKLFF
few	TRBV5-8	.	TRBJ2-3	TGTGCCAGCAGCTTGGTAGGAGGACTCGTAGCAGATACGCAGTATTTT	CASSLVGGLVADTQYF
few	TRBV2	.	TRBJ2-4	TGTGCCGTCTGGGCAGAAAATCTAGCCAAAAACATTCAGTACTTC	CAVWAENLAKNIQYF
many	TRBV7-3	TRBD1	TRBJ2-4	TGTGCCAGCAGCTTAGGGCCACAGGGGGCCGGAAACATTCAGTACTTC	CASSLGPQGAGNIQYF
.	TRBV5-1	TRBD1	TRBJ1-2	TGCGCCAGCAGGACCAACCGGGAGGGGGCGAGTGGCTACACCTTC	CASRTNREGASGYTF
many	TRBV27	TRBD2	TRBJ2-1	TGTGCCAGCAGTTCCGGGAGGGCCTGGAATGAGCAGTTCTTC	CASSSGRAWNEQFF
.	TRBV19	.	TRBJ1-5	TGTGCCAGTACGCCACAGGGCAAGCAGCCCCAGCATTTT	CASTPQGKQPQHF
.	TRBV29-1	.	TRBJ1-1	TGCAGCGCCTCCGGACATCTGAACACTGAAGCTTTCTTT	CSASGHLNTEAFF
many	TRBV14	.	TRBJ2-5	TGTGCCAGCAGCCAAAACCTCCAAGAGACCCAGTACTTC	CASSQNLQETQYF
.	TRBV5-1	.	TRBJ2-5	TGCGCCAGCAGCCCTCCCTCGGATTCCTTCGAGACCCAGTACTTC	CASSPPSDSFETQYF
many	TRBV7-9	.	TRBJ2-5	TGTGCCAGCAGCCCCCGACAAGGGTTACAAGAGACCCAGTACTTC	CASSPRQGLQETQYF
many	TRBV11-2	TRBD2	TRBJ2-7	TGTGCCAGCAGCTTCCATGGACTAGCGCCGTACGAGCAGTACTTC	CASSFHGLAPYEQYF
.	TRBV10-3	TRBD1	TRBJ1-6	TGTGCCATCAGCAGAACAGGGGAACCCTATAATTCACCCCTCCACTTT	CAISRTGEPYNSPLHF
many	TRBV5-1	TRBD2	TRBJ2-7	TGCGCCAGCAGCAATACCCGGGCTAGCGGGCATCCCTCCTACGAGCAGTACTTC	CASSNTRASGHPSYEQYF
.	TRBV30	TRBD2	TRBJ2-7	TGTGCCTGGAGTGTAACAGCGGGAGCGAAAGAGCAGTACTTC	CAWSVTAGAKEQYF
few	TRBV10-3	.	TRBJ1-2	TGTGCCATCGCTCTTGACAGACCCCCGAACTATGGCTACACCTTC	CAIALDRPPNYGYTF